This T cell receptor beta chain was found in a study of blood T cell repertoires in COVID-19. Assay used: immunoSEQ multiplex PCR; TCRdb lists only in-frame clones, some missing. This sample has 100,000 to 150,000 clones, with about 89% found just once. The germline CDR1 and CDR2 sequences are SGHDT and YYEEEE. V shed 5 bases and J 4 bases; nucleotides not matched to a gene: 10. This CDR3 region has 16 residues. Sequences were obtained from peripheral blood. This TCR came from a woman in her 70s with COVID-19, enrolled during active disease. The rearrangement uses TRBV5-6 and TRBJ2-1, with 9 bases identical to TRBD2. CDR3 coding DNA: TGTGCCAGCAGGTACGCGGGGGGGATTCAATACAATGAGCAGTTCTTC. Translated: CASRYAGGIQYNEQFF.